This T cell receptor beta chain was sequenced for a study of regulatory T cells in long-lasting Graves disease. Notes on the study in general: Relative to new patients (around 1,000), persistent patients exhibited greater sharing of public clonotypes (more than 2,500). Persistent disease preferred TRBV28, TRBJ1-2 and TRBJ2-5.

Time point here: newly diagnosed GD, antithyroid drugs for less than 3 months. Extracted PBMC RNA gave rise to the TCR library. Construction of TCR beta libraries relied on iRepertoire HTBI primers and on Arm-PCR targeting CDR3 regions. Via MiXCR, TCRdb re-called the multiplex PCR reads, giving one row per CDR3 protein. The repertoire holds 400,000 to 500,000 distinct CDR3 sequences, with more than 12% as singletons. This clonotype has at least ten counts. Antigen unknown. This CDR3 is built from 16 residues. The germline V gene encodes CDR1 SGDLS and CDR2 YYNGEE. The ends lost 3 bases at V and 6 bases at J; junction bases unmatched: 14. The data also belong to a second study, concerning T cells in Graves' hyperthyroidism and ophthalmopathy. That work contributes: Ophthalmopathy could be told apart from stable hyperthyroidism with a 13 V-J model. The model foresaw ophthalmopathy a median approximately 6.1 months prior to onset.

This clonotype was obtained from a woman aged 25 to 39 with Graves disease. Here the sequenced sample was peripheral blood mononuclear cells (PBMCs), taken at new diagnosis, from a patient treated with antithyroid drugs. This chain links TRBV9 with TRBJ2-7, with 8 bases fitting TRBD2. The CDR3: CASSAGLAHVGREQYF. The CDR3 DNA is TGTGCCAGCAGCGCCGGACTAGCCCACGTGGGGCGCGAGCAGTACTTC.